Listed below are T cell receptor beta chains from one sample, sequenced in a study of T cell repertoires in cytomegalovirus infection. TCRdb called the reads again in MiXCR, with one record for every CDR3 protein. The data show roughly 130,000 distinct CDR3 sequences, 20% to 30% seen once. No cognate antigen is known for these TCRs. Material for sequencing was PBMCs, sequenced either directly or after in vitro stimulation (not recorded which). These receptor sequences come from a human donor in good health (CMV status not recorded). Some clones in this sample may be carry-over from other donors' samples. The CDR3 runs from the conserved cysteine through the conserved F or W. D genes are given only for firm matches. Expanded clones are given a class, and other clones once, few, many or no size at all.

cdr3_nt: TGTGCCAGCAGCCCCCTCGAGGGAATGAACACTGAAGCTTTCTTT; cdr3_aa: CASSPLEGMNTEAFF; d_call: NA; j_call: TRBJ1-1; cdr3_length: 15; clone_size: few; v_call: TRBV7-9
cdr3_nt: TGTGCCAGCACCACGGGAGATACGCAGTATTTT; cdr3_aa: CASTTGDTQYF; d_call: NA; j_call: TRBJ2-3; cdr3_length: 11; clone_size: few; v_call: TRBV6-2/TRBV6-3
cdr3_nt: TGTGCCAGCAGCCGGGACTACTCCTACGAGCAGTACTTC; cdr3_aa: CASSRDYSYEQYF; d_call: TRBD2; j_call: TRBJ2-7; cdr3_length: 13; clone_size: many; v_call: TRBV5-4
cdr3_nt: TGTGCCAGCAGCTTTGGCAAGGCCGAGGTCGGGACTACCGAGAAAGAGACCCAGTACTTC; cdr3_aa: CASSFGKAEVGTTEKETQYF; d_call: TRBD2; j_call: TRBJ2-5; cdr3_length: 20; clone_size: many; v_call: TRBV7-4
cdr3_nt: TGTGCCAGCAGTTTTGGGGCCGCTGATTCACCCCTCCACTTT; cdr3_aa: CASSFGAADSPLHF; d_call: NA; j_call: TRBJ1-6; cdr3_length: 14; clone_size: NA; v_call: TRBV12-3/TRBV12-4
cdr3_nt: TGTGCCAGCAGCCCAGCGGGACTAGCGGGAGCAAATGAGCAGTTCTTC; cdr3_aa: CASSPAGLAGANEQFF; d_call: TRBD2; j_call: TRBJ2-1; cdr3_length: 16; clone_size: NA; v_call: TRBV9
cdr3_nt: TGTGCCAGCAAAGTTCGTCTGGGACAGGAGGTTTTATCCAAGTCCTACGAGCAGTACTTC; cdr3_aa: CASKVRLGQEVLSKSYEQYF; d_call: TRBD1; j_call: TRBJ2-7; cdr3_length: 20; clone_size: few; v_call: TRBV28
cdr3_nt: TGTGCCAGCAGCTCCGTTAGGCACACCGGGGAGCTGTTTTTT; cdr3_aa: CASSSVRHTGELFF; d_call: NA; j_call: TRBJ2-2; cdr3_length: 14; clone_size: many; v_call: TRBV11-2
cdr3_nt: TGTGCCAGCAGCGTTACAGGGTTGATCGGCTACACCTTC; cdr3_aa: CASSVTGLIGYTF; d_call: NA; j_call: TRBJ1-2; cdr3_length: 13; clone_size: NA; v_call: TRBV7-2
cdr3_nt: TGCGCCAGCAGCCAAGAGTGGCCGGGAACTCGTGGAAACGAGCAGTACTTC; cdr3_aa: CASSQEWPGTRGNEQYF; d_call: NA; j_call: TRBJ2-7; cdr3_length: 17; clone_size: NA; v_call: TRBV4-1
cdr3_nt: TGTGCCAGCAGCGTAGGTATCGGGATCTCCTACGAGCAGTACTTC; cdr3_aa: CASSVGIGISYEQYF; d_call: NA; j_call: TRBJ2-7; cdr3_length: 15; clone_size: NA; v_call: TRBV9
cdr3_nt: TGTGCCAGCGGGGCCAACTCAAATCGGGGCAATGAGCAGTTCTTC; cdr3_aa: CASGANSNRGNEQFF; d_call: NA; j_call: TRBJ2-1; cdr3_length: 15; clone_size: few; v_call: TRBV5-4